The 5 T cell receptor beta chains below all came from one sample that was sequenced in a study of yellow fever vaccine responses in identical twins. TCRdb passed the RT-PCR reads through MiXCR, listing each CDR3 protein once. The repertoire includes fewer than 35,000 distinct CDR3 sequences, about 63% of them detected once, and over 3.5% sits in the top ten. The sequencing used T cells from blood (PBMCs), unsorted or a sorted subset (not recorded which), collected before or after yellow fever vaccination (not recorded which). Source of these receptors: a woman younger than 35 who received the yellow fever vaccine.

This sequence joins TRBV13 and TRBJ1-6; perhaps TRBD1 as D (5 bases). V lost 7 bases and J 3 bases, leaving 10 bases between the germline ends. The CDR3 extends over 14 amino acids. CDR1 and CDR2 from the germline V gene are PRHDT and FYEKMQ (reference sequence). CDR3 sequence: CASTQTVYNSPLHF. The CDR3 bases are TGTGCCAGCACCCAGACAGTCTATAATTCACCCCTCCACTTT.

The gene calls are TRBV27 and TRBJ2-1; 10 bases line up with TRBD1. The CDR3 is 15 residues long. The germline V gene encodes CDR1 MNHEY and CDR2 SMNVEV (reference sequence). V lost 1 base to trimming and J lost 4 bases; unmatched junction nucleotides: 1. DNA for the CDR3: TGTGCCAGCAGTTTATGGGGACAGGGGTACAATGAGCAGTTCTTC. This codes for CASSLWGQGYNEQFF.

The V and J genes are TRBV7-6 and TRBJ1-3; D uncertain. Between the trimmed V and J ends, which lost 6 bases and 3 bases, there was a span of 6 bases. This CDR3 is built from 12 residues. In germline, CDR1 is SGHVS, CDR2 FNYEAQ. CDR3 residues: CASSRVGNTIYF. In DNA, the CDR3 is TGTGCCAGCAGTCGAGTTGGAAACACCATATATTTT.

The chain has TRBV29-1 and TRBJ2-7; 9 bases align to TRBD1. With 4 bases clipped from V and 5 bases from J, the junction kept 3 bases outside the gene matches. Germline values: CDR1 SQVTM, CDR2 ANQGSEA. This CDR3 is 12 amino acids long. CDR3: CSVGWTGDEQYF. CDR3 DNA sequence: TGCAGCGTTGGATGGACAGGGGACGAGCAGTACTTC.

J is TRBJ2-1 and V is TRBV11-3; 8 bases agree with TRBD1. The CDR3 spans 18 residues. V lost 5 bases to trimming and J lost 0 bases; unmatched junction nucleotides: 12. Per the germline V gene, CDR1 is SGHNT and CDR2 is YENEEA. For the CDR3, the DNA is TGTGCCAGCAGCCCACAACTCCACAGGGGGAGCTCCTACAATGAGCAGTTCTTC. It codes for CASSPQLHRGSSYNEQFF.